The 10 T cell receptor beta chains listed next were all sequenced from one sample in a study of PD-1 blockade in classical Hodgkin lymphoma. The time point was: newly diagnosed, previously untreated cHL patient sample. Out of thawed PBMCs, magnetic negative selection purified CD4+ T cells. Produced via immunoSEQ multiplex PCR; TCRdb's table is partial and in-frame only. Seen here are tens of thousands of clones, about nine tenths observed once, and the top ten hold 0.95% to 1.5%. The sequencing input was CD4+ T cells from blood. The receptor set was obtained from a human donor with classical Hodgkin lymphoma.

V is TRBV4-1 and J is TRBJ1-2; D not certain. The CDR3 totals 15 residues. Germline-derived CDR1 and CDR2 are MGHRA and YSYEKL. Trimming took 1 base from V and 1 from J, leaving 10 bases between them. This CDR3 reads CASSQAHGNNYGYTF. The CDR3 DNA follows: TGCGCCAGCAGCCAAGCCCACGGTAATAACTATGGCTACACCTTC.

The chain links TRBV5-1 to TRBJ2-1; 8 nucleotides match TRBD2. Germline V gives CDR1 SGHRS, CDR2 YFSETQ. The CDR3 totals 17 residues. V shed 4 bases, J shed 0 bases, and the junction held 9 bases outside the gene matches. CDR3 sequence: CASSPRLALSSYNEQFF. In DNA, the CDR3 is TGCGCCAGCAGCCCACGACTAGCGTTGAGCTCCTACAATGAGCAGTTCTTC.

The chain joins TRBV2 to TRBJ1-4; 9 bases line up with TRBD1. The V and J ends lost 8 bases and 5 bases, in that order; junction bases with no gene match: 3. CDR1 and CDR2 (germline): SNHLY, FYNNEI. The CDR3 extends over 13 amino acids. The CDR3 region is CASAGQGNEKLFF. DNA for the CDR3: TGTGCCAGCGCTGGACAGGGGAATGAAAAACTGTTTTTT. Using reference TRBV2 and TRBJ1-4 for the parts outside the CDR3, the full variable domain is EPEVTQTPSHQVTQMGQEVILRCVPISNHLYFYWYRQILGQKVEFLVSFYNNEISEKSEIFDDQFSVERPDGSNFTLKIRSTKLEDSAMYFCASAGQGNEKLFFGSGTQLSVL.

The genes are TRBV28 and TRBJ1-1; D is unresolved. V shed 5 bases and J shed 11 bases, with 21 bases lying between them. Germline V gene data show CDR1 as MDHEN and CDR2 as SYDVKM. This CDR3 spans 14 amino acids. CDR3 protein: CASSLHPGQTMAFF. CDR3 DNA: TGTGCCAGCAGTCTCCACCCGGGCCAGACAATGGCTTTCTTT.

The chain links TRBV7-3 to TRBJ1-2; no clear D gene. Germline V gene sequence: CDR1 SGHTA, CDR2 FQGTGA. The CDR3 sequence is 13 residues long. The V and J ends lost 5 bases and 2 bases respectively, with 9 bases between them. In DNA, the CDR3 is TGTGCCAGCAGCCCCGGACGGAACTATGGCTACACCTTC. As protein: CASSPGRNYGYTF.

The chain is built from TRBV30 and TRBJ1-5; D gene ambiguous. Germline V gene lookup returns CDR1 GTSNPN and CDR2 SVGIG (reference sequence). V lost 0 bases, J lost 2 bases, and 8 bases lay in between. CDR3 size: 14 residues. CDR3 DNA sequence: TGTGCCTGGAGTGTACTGGGTGGCAATCAGCCCCAGCATTTT. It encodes CAWSVLGGNQPQHF. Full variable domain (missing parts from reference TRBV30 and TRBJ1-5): SQTIHQWPATLVQPVGSPLSLECTVEGTSNPNLYWYRQAAGRGLQLLFYSVGIGQISSEVPQNLSASRPQDRQFILSSKKLLLSDSGFYLCAWSVLGGNQPQHFGDGTRLSIL.

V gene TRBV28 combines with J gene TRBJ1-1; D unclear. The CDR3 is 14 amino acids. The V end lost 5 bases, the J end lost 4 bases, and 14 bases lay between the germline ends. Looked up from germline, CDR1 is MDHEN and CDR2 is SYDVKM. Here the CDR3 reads CASSLPGSSTEAFF. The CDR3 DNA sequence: TGTGCCAGCAGTCTTCCGGGGAGTAGCACTGAAGCTTTCTTT.

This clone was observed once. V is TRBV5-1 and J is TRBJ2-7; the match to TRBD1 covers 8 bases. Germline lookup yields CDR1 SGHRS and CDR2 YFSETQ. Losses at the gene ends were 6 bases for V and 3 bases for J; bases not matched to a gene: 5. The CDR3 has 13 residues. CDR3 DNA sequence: TGCGCCAGCACCCGGACAGGGAACTACGAGCAGTACTTC. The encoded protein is CASTRTGNYEQYF.

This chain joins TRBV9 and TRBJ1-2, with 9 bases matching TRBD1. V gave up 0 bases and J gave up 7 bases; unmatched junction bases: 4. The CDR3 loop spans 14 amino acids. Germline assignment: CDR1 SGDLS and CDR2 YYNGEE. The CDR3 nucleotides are TGTGCCAGCAGCGTAGAGGGACAGGGATTTGGCTACACCTTC. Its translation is CASSVEGQGFGYTF.

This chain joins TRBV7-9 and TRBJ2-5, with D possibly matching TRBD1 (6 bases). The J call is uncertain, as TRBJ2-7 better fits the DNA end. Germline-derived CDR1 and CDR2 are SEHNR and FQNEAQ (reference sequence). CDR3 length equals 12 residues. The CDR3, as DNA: TGTGCCAGCAGGGGCAGGGGCTACGAGCAGTACTTC. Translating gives CASRGRGYEQYF.